These 5 T cell receptor beta chains came from one sample sequenced in a study of neurological immune-mediated disorders (dated by TCRdb to 2018 to 2020). Library preparation used 5' RACE. The sequencer was an Illumina HiSeq 2500. Through fastp at Q25 and MiXCR, TCRdb rebuilt clones from the public reads, retaining in-frame beta chains. Rows matching on CDR3 protein sequence are summarized as one entry with the most common DNA and genes. The sample table holds about 120,000 distinct CDR3 sequences, of which roughly 3.2% were seen once. 1.3% of the sample lies in the top ten. Material: PBMCs. Receptors were obtained from a woman in her 30s with multiple sclerosis.

This clonotype was seen repeatedly, ten times or more. The chain combines TRBV12-3 or TRBV12-4 with TRBJ2-7, with TRBD2 identical over 11 bases. V shed 3 bases, J shed 7 bases, and the junction held 14 bases outside the gene matches. CDR3 length: 17 residues. The CDR3 nucleotides are TGTGCCAGCAGTTTGGATAGCGGGAGGGCCCGGCCCGGTGAGCAGTACTTC. Residues: CASSLDSGRARPGEQYF.

This clonotype has a count of ten or more. The rearrangement uses TRBV3-1 and TRBJ2-1; 11 positions agree with TRBD2. Germline assignment: CDR1 LGHDT and CDR2 YNNKEL (reference sequence). This CDR3 is built from 15 residues. The J segment lost 8 bases and the V segment lost 2 bases, leaving 5 bases of the junction unmatched. In DNA, the CDR3 is TGTGCCAGCAGCCAAACTAGCGGGAGCGGCTATGAGCAGTTCTTC. It codes for CASSQTSGSGYEQFF.

This clonotype was seen ten or more times. V and J are TRBV5-5 and TRBJ1-2; D gene unclear. V lost 0 bases and J lost 4, with 13 bases in between. The CDR3 has 15 residues. Germline assignment: CDR1 SGHKS and CDR2 YYEKEE (reference sequence). The CDR3 loop is CASSLASQNLYGYTF. Here the CDR3 DNA reads TGTGCCAGCAGCTTGGCCTCCCAGAACCTCTATGGCTACACCTTC.

This clonotype was counted a few times. This chain uses TRBV5-1 with TRBJ2-3; D uncertain. The germline CDR1 and CDR2 sequences are SGHRS and YFSETQ. The CDR3 sequence is 14 residues long. Trimming cost V 5 bases and J 0 bases, with 10 bases left between them. CDR3 DNA: TGCGCCAGCAGTCCCTACCGTAGCACAGATACGCAGTATTTT. It is translated as CASSPYRSTDTQYF. Full variable domain (remainder filled in from reference TRBV5-1 and TRBJ2-3): KAGVTQTPRYLIKTRGQQVTLSCSPISGHRSVSWYQQTPGQGLQFLFEYFSETQRNKGNFPGRFSGRQFSNSRSEMNVSTLELGDSALYLCASSPYRSTDTQYFGPGTRLTVL.

The table lists this clonotype with many counts. The CDR3 coding sequence is TGTGCCAGCTCCCGGGACAGGGATGAGCAGTTCTTC. Translation gives CASSRDRDEQFF. The gene calls are TRBV19 and TRBJ2-1, with 9 bases aligning to TRBD1. Germline V CDR1 and CDR2: LNHDA, SQIVND (reference sequence). With 9 bases clipped from V and 8 bases from J, the junction kept 5 bases outside the gene matches. The CDR3 is 12 residues long.